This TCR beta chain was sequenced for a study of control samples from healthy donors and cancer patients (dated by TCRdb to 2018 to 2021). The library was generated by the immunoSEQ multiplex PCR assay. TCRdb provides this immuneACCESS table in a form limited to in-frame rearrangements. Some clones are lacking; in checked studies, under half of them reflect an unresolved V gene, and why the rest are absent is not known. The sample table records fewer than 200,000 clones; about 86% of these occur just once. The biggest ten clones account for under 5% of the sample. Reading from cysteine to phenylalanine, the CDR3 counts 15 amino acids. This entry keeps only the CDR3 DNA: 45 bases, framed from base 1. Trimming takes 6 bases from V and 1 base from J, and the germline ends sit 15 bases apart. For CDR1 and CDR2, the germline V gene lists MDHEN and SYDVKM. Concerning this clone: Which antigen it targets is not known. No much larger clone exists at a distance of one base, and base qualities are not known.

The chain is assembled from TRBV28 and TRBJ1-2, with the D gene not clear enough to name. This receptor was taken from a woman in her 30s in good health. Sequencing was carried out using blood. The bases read TGTGCCAGCAGACTATTGGATAGGAGTAACTATGGCTACACCTTC. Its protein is CASRLLDRSNYGYTF.